These 21 T cell receptor beta chains share one sample of origin, sequenced in a study of cytomegalovirus exposure and HLA in healthy donors (TCRdb year 2017). Libraries were built with the immunoSEQ multiplex PCR assay. A mixture of 60 forward primers for TCR Vbeta segments and 13 reverse primers for TCR Jbeta segments was used in the multiplex PCR. This immuneACCESS table, as held by TCRdb, lists in-frame sequences with V and J called but not all clones. Of the missing ones, under half trace to an unresolved V gene in checked studies; the others have no known cause. The sample table shows some 140,000 clones, and roughly 80% are seen once. More than 0.95% of the sample is taken by the ten largest. Sequencing was carried out using PBMCs. The receptors originated from a man aged 18 to 29 in good health and CMV-seronegative.

V and J are TRBV7-2 and TRBJ2-3; weak D call: TRBD2 (5 bases). This CDR3 region has 14 residues. Per the germline V gene, CDR1 is SGHTA and CDR2 is FQGNSA. Trimming took 7 bases from V and 4 from J, leaving 15 bases between them. The CDR3 protein is CASNTRARADTQYF. The CDR3 DNA reads as TGTGCCAGCAACACGAGGGCTAGGGCAGATACGCAGTATTTT.

CDR3 sequence (DNA): TGCGCCAGCAGCCAAGATTGGGGAGGGTATGGCTACACCTTC. Protein sequence: CASSQDWGGYGYTF. The rearrangement uses TRBV4-3 and TRBJ1-2; D is undetermined. The CDR3 is 14 residues long. V lost 0 bases and J 5 bases, leaving 10 bases between the germline ends. Germline V gene sequence: CDR1 LGHNA, CDR2 YSLEER.

CDR3 region: CATSVSGFAYEQYF. Written as DNA, the CDR3 is TGTGCCACCTCAGTTAGCGGTTTCGCCTACGAGCAGTACTTC. This chain joins TRBV2 and TRBJ2-7; D possibly corresponds to TRBD2 (6 bases). The V gene lost 10 bases and the J gene lost 2 bases, with 18 bases spanning the gap. Germline-derived CDR1 and CDR2 are SNHLY and FYNNEI. This CDR3 spans 14 amino acids.

This clone was picked up a small number of times. The V gene is TRBV4-3, the J gene TRBJ2-6; D is unclear. This CDR3 spans 15 amino acids. The ends were cut back, 2 bases at V and 1 base at J, with 6 bases in the middle. CDR1 and CDR2 from the germline V gene are LGHNA and YSLEER. In DNA form, the CDR3 reads TGCGCCAGCAGCCAAACAAATTCTGGGGCCAACGTCCTGACTTTC. Translated: CASSQTNSGANVLTF.

This chain uses TRBV19 with TRBJ1-1; the D is unclear. Germline CDR1 is LNHDA and CDR2 is SQIVND (reference sequence). The CDR3 consists of 13 residues. The V end lost 9 bases, the J end lost 3 bases, and 14 bases lay between the germline ends. The CDR3 coding sequence is TGTGCCAGCTCCGTCTTAATCCACACTGAAGCTTTCTTT. This sequence encodes CASSVLIHTEAFF. Full variable domain (remainder filled in from reference TRBV19 and TRBJ1-1): DGGITQSPKYLFRKEGQNVTLSCEQNLNHDAMYWYRQDPGQGLRLIYYSQIVNDFQKGDIAEGYSVSREKKESFPLTVTSAQKNPTAFYLCASSVLIHTEAFFGQGTRLTVV.

The CDR3 DNA sequence: TGTGCCAGCAGTGTGGGACAGAGGAACACTGAAGCTTTCTTT. Amino acid sequence: CASSVGQRNTEAFF. J is TRBJ1-1 and V is TRBV2; 7 bases match TRBD1. The germline V gene has CDR1 SNHLY and CDR2 FYNNEI. Losses at the gene ends were 4 bases for V and 1 base for J; bases not matched to a gene: 3. The length of the CDR3 is 14 residues.

J is TRBJ1-2 and V is TRBV4-3, with D possibly being TRBD1 (5 bases). The germline gives CDR1 LGHNA, CDR2 YSLEER. This CDR3 region has 14 residues. With 4 bases removed from V and 6 bases from J, the gap between germline ends came to 15 bases. In nucleotides, the CDR3 is TGCGCCAGCAGCCGAACTACCGCCAGGGATGGCTACACCTTC. This sequence encodes CASSRTTARDGYTF.

The chain couples TRBV18 to TRBJ2-3; unclear D gene. Germline CDR1 reads KGHSH; CDR2 reads LQKENI. The CDR3 has 16 amino acids. V was clipped by 0 bases and J by 4 bases, with 14 bases between them. The CDR3 DNA reads TGTGCCAGCTCACCACCGGTGGCCATCGGAGCAGATACGCAGTATTTT. This codes for CASSPPVAIGADTQYF. The entire variable domain, with the rest obtained from reference TRBV18 and TRBJ2-3, is as follows: NAGVMQNPRHLVRRRGQEARLRCSPMKGHSHVYWYRQLPEEGLKFMVYLQKENIIDESGMPKERFSAEFPKEGPSILRIQQVVRGDSAAYFCASSPPVAIGADTQYFGPGTRLTVL.

The CDR3 sequence is CSVVTGPYEQYF. The CDR3 nucleotides are TGCAGCGTTGTGACAGGACCCTACGAGCAGTACTTC. This sequence joins TRBV29-1 and TRBJ2-7, with TRBD1 as a possible D gene (6 bases). This CDR3 comprises 12 residues. The germline gives CDR1 SQVTM, CDR2 ANQGSEA. Trimming removed 4 bases from V and 2 bases from J, with 9 bases in between.

The genes are TRBV19 and TRBJ2-7; D is perhaps TRBD1 (7 bases). This CDR3 has 12 residues. V shed 6 bases and J shed 9 bases, with 15 bases lying between them. Germline CDR1 is LNHDA and CDR2 is SQIVND (reference sequence). Here the CDR3 reads CASSAYRGGQYF. CDR3 in DNA: TGTGCCAGTAGCGCCTACAGGGGAGGGCAGTACTTC. The full variable domain, completed using reference TRBV19 and TRBJ2-7, is DGGITQSPKYLFRKEGQNVTLSCEQNLNHDAMYWYRQDPGQGLRLIYYSQIVNDFQKGDIAEGYSVSREKKESFPLTVTSAQKNPTAFYLCASSAYRGGQYFGPGTRLTVT.

The V gene is TRBV30, the J gene TRBJ1-2, with D unresolved. Germline CDR1 is GTSNPN and CDR2 is SVGIG (reference sequence). The CDR3 contains 17 residues. V gave up 0 bases and J gave up 2 bases, with 19 bases separating them. CDR3 residues: CAWSVREGVEHNYGYTF. Here the CDR3 DNA reads TGTGCCTGGAGTGTACGGGAGGGAGTGGAACACAACTATGGCTACACCTTC.

The chain employs TRBV6-5 and TRBJ2-4; D may be TRBD2 (6 bases). The V gene's germline CDR1 is MNHEY and CDR2 SVGAGI. The V and J ends lost 5 bases and 7 bases respectively, with 12 bases between them. The CDR3 is 13 amino acids. The CDR3 sequence is CASSLTRGNIQYF. In nucleotides, the CDR3 is TGTGCCAGCAGTCTAACACGGGGGAACATTCAGTACTTC.

The count of this clone is one. The chain joins TRBV19 to TRBJ2-7, with D perhaps matching TRBD2 (7 bases). Per the germline V gene, CDR1 is LNHDA and CDR2 is SQIVND (reference sequence). The CDR3 consists of 14 residues. The ends were cut back, 6 bases at V and 2 bases at J, with 14 bases in the middle. The CDR3 region has the DNA TGTGCCAGTAGGGAGGGGGGGCTGCCCTACGAGCAGTACTTC. As protein: CASREGGLPYEQYF.

There are a few counts of this clone. V is TRBV6-6 and J is TRBJ2-5; weak D call: TRBD1 (6 bases). The DNA matches TRBJ2-7 better at its end, which makes the J call doubtful. The CDR3 spans 14 residues. CDR1 and CDR2 from the germline V gene are MNHNY and SVGAGI (reference sequence). CDR3 sequence: CASSLTGSLYEQYF. The CDR3 nucleotides read TGTGCCAGCAGTCTCACAGGGTCCCTCTACGAGCAGTACTTC.

The table lists this clone with a few counts. The chain uses TRBV6-1 and TRBJ1-1, with a weak D call TRBD1 (5 bases). This CDR3 has 13 amino acids. Looked up from germline, CDR1 is MNHNS and CDR2 is SASEGT. V gave up 2 bases and J gave up 10 bases, with 14 bases separating them. This chain's CDR3 is CASSESGIGLAFF. In nucleotides, the CDR3 is TGTGCCAGCAGTGAATCAGGGATAGGTCTAGCTTTCTTT.

The CDR3 here is CASSLTGWTEAFF. The CDR3 DNA is TGTGCCAGCAGCTTGACAGGGTGGACTGAAGCTTTCTTT. This chain uses TRBV5-4 with TRBJ1-1, with a weak D call TRBD1 (6 bases). Deletions cut 1 base from V and 5 bases from J, with 9 bases between. CDR1 is SGHNT, CDR2 YYREEE, per germline (reference sequence). CDR3 size: 13 residues.

The J gene is TRBJ2-1, the V gene TRBV9, with 8 bases that match TRBD2. The V and J ends lost 0 bases and 0 bases, in that order; junction bases with no gene match: 5. In germline, CDR1 is SGDLS, CDR2 YYNGEE. The length of the CDR3 is 17 residues. The CDR3 here is CASSVGLAGRSYNEQFF. In nucleotides, the CDR3 is TGTGCCAGCAGCGTAGGCTTAGCGGGGCGCTCCTACAATGAGCAGTTCTTC.

The chain recombines TRBV11-2 with TRBJ2-7; possible D gene TRBD1, 6 bases. Germline V CDR1 and CDR2: SGHAT, FQNNGV. This CDR3 is 14 amino acids long. The V end lost 3 bases, the J end lost 1 base, and 10 bases lay between the germline ends. In nucleotides, the CDR3 is TGTGCCAGCAGCTTCCCAGGGGTATCCTACGAGCAGTACTTC. Translating it yields CASSFPGVSYEQYF.

This clone was detected only once. The chain is built from TRBV7-9 and TRBJ1-4; D not certain. The CDR3 is 15 residues long. Germline V gene lookup returns CDR1 SEHNR and CDR2 FQNEAQ (reference sequence). The V gene lost 6 bases and the J gene lost 0 bases, with 11 bases spanning the gap. The CDR3 DNA reads TGTGCCAGCAGTAACGCAGGTCCAACTAATGAAAAACTGTTTTTT. Its protein product is CASSNAGPTNEKLFF.

The rearrangement joins TRBV6-1 to TRBJ1-1, with D tentatively TRBD1 (5 bases). Germline V gene lookup returns CDR1 MNHNS and CDR2 SASEGT. V shed 4 bases and J shed 5 bases, with 14 bases lying between them. The CDR3 has 14 amino acids. The CDR3 DNA follows: TGTGCCAGCAGTGTTTTGGGGGAGGGGACTGAAGCTTTCTTT. Its translation: CASSVLGEGTEAFF.

This clone was seen a few times. The V call is TRBV6-5, the J call TRBJ1-3; the match to TRBD1 covers 9 bases. From germline, CDR1 is MNHEY and CDR2 SVGAGI. V trimming: 10 bases; J trimming: 0 bases; junction bases outside the gene matches: 7. The CDR3 is 15 residues long. Written as DNA, the CDR3 is TGTGCCACCCACCTGACAGGGGGCTCTGGAAACACCATATATTTT. Its protein product is CATHLTGGSGNTIYF.